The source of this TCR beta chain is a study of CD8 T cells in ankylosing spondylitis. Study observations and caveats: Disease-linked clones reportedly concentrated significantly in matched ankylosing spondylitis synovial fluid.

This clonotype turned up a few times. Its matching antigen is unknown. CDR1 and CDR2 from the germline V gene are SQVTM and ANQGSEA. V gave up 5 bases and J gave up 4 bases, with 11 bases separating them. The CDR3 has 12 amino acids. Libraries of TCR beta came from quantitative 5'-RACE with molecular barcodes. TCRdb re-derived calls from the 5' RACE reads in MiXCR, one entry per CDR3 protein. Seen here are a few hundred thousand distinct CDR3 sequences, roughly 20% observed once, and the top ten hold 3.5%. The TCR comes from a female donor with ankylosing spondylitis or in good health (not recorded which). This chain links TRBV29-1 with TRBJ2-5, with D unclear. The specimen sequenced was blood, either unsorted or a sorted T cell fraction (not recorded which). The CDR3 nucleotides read TGCAGCGTTCAGGCTTCGGGAGAGACCCAGTACTTC. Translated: CSVQASGETQYF.